These 5 T cell receptor beta chains were all obtained from the same sample, sequenced in a study of CD8+ T cells in alopecia areata. Following RNA extraction, reverse transcription yielded cDNA that acted as the sequencing template. Clones were sequenced by immunoSEQ multiplex PCR, and TCRdb holds only the in-frame ones, with some missing. The sample lists 150,000 or so clones; 40% to 60% were seen once. This specimen consisted of CD8+ T cells sorted from blood, obtained at week 0. These receptor sequences come from a human donor with alopecia areata.

This chain connects TRBV15 to TRBJ2-5; D gene uncertain. The germline gives CDR1 LNHNV, CDR2 YYDKDF (reference sequence). The CDR3 sequence is 14 residues long. V dropped 0 bases and J dropped 5 bases, with 10 bases sitting between them. The CDR3 DNA reads TGTGCCACCAGCAGAGATGGGGTACGGGAGACCCAGTACTTC. Translating gives CATSRDGVRETQYF.

V is TRBV7-9 and J is TRBJ1-5; maybe TRBD1 (5 bases). V was pared by 1 base and J by 4 bases, with 14 bases between. The germline CDR1 and CDR2 sequences are SEHNR and FQNEAQ (reference sequence). CDR3 length equals 16 residues. CDR3 nucleotide sequence: TGTGCCAGCAGCTTAGGACAGCAAGAATTAAATCAGCCCCAGCATTTT. This translates into CASSLGQQELNQPQHF.

Remarks on this clone: Other DNA sequences in the same sample also yield this CDR3. The rearrangement links TRBV30 to TRBJ1-1; a weak D match, TRBD1 (5 bases). Trimming stripped 0 bases from V and 5 bases from J, with 7 bases between. The CDR3 runs to 12 residues. Germline-derived CDR1 and CDR2 are GTSNPN and SVGIG (reference sequence). In DNA, the CDR3 is TGTGCCTGGAGTGTGGGGGTTACTGAAGCTTTCTTT. Encoded protein: CAWSVGVTEAFF.

This chain links TRBV11-2 with TRBJ2-7; D is uncertain. Trimming pared 2 bases from V and 1 base from J, leaving 3 bases between. Germline V lookup: CDR1 SGHAT, CDR2 FQNNGV. The CDR3 spans 12 residues. The CDR3 sequence is CASSLRSYEQYF. In nucleotides, the CDR3 is TGTGCCAGCAGCTTAAGGTCCTACGAGCAGTACTTC.

The chain employs TRBV13 and TRBJ1-1; D gene ambiguous. Germline V lookup: CDR1 PRHDT, CDR2 FYEKMQ (reference sequence). V lost 0 bases and J lost 6, with 17 bases in between. The CDR3 runs 16 residues. CDR3 region: CASSLGLEGIFAEAFF. DNA for the CDR3: TGTGCCAGCAGCTTAGGCCTGGAGGGAATTTTCGCTGAAGCTTTCTTT.